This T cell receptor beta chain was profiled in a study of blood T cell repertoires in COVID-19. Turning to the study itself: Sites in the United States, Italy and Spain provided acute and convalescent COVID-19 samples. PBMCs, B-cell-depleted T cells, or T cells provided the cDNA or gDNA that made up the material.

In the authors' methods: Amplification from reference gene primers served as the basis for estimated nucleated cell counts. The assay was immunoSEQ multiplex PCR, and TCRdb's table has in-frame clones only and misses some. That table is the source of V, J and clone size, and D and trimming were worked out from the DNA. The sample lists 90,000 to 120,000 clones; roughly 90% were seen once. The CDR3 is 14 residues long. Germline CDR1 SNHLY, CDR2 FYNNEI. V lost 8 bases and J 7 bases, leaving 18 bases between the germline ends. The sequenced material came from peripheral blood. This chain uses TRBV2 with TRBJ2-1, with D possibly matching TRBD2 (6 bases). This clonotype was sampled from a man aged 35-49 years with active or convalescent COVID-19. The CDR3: CASCNYFGGNEQFF. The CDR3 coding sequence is TGTGCCAGCTGCAACTACTTCGGGGGTAATGAGCAGTTCTTC. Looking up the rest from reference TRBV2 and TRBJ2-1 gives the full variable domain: EPEVTQTPSHQVTQMGQEVILRCVPISNHLYFYWYRQILGQKVEFLVSFYNNEISEKSEIFDDQFSVERPDGSNFTLKIRSTKLEDSAMYFCASCNYFGGNEQFFGPGTRLTVL.